The 18 T cell receptor beta chains below were found in one sample sequenced in a study of blood T cell repertoires in COVID-19. Here immunoSEQ multiplex PCR was the method, and the copy in TCRdb shows in-frame clones only, minus some. This table has roughly 260,000 clones, around 82% appearing once. Source material: peripheral blood. The receptor set was obtained from a woman of 80 years or more with active or convalescent COVID-19.

The rearrangement links TRBV29-1 to TRBJ2-5; 7 bases are shared with TRBD1. Looked up from germline, CDR1 is SQVTM and CDR2 is ANQGSEA. The CDR3 consists of 13 residues. V lost 4 bases to trimming and J lost 2 bases; unmatched junction nucleotides: 4. This chain's CDR3 is CSVAHRGQETQYF. In nucleotides, the CDR3 is TGCAGCGTTGCCCACAGGGGTCAAGAGACCCAGTACTTC.

In its sample, this clone was seen a few times. V and J are TRBV20-1 and TRBJ1-5; weak D call: TRBD1 (6 bases). The germline V and J ends were trimmed by 6 bases and 8 bases, with 8 bases remaining between them. Germline values: CDR1 DFQATT, CDR2 SNEGSKA (reference sequence). The CDR3 sequence is 10 residues long. The CDR3 DNA follows: TGCAGTGCCAAGGGGGAGCCCCAGCATTTT. Protein product: CSAKGEPQHF.

The V call is TRBV5-1, the J call TRBJ2-3, with 7 bases lining up with TRBD2. The CDR3 extends over 14 amino acids. V trimming: 3 bases; J trimming: 1 base; junction bases outside the gene matches: 2. The germline V gene encodes CDR1 SGHRS and CDR2 YFSETQ. The CDR3 loop reads CASSSTSGTDTQYF. CDR3 in DNA: TGCGCCAGCAGCTCTACTAGCGGCACAGATACGCAGTATTTT.

Written as DNA, the CDR3 is TGTGCCAGCAGCTTACAGAGCAATCAGCCCCAGCATTTT. Amino acid sequence: CASSLQSNQPQHF. This chain links TRBV7-8 with TRBJ1-5; D gene unclear. From germline, CDR1 is SGHVS and CDR2 FQNEAQ. The V end lost 2 bases, the J end lost 1 base, and 3 bases lay between the germline ends. There are 13 residues in the CDR3.

This clone was observed a single time. The genes are TRBV5-1 and TRBJ2-5, with 8 nucleotides matching TRBD2. The CDR3 extends over 17 amino acids. The trim removed 0 bases at V and 1 base at J, leaving 8 bases unmatched. CDR1 is SGHRS and CDR2 is YFSETQ in the germline V gene. CDR3 nucleotide sequence: TGCGCCAGCAGCTTGGGCCTACTAGCGGAGATCCAAGAGACCCAGTACTTC. Translating it yields CASSLGLLAEIQETQYF.

This clone was seen just once. The chain recombines TRBV9 with TRBJ1-6, with 9 bases lining up with TRBD1. Trimming removed 0 bases from V and 6 bases from J; junction bases left unmatched: 4. The CDR3 covers 16 residues. Germline V gives CDR1 SGDLS, CDR2 YYNGEE. The CDR3 bases are TGTGCCAGCAGCGTAGGGGACAGGGTCCCTAATTCACCCCTCCACTTT. Translating gives CASSVGDRVPNSPLHF.

The CDR3 sequence is CASSQGQIGYTF. The CDR3 DNA reads as TGTGCCAGCAGCCAGGGACAGATTGGCTACACCTTC. The chain carries TRBV3-1 (or the pseudogene TRBV3-2) and TRBJ1-2; 7 nucleotides agree with TRBD1. Germline lookup yields CDR1 LGHDT and CDR2 YNNKEL (reference sequence). Trimming removed 3 bases from V and 7 bases from J; junction bases left unmatched: 2. The CDR3 consists of 12 residues.

The chain links TRBV5-1 to TRBJ2-7; perhaps TRBD2 as D (5 bases). Trimming removed 4 bases from V and 7 bases from J, with 18 bases in between. This CDR3 region has 14 residues. The germline V gene has CDR1 SGHRS and CDR2 YFSETQ. Written as DNA, the CDR3 is TGCGCCAGCAGCCCCCTGACCCCACCGGGGGAGCAGTACTTC. Its translation: CASSPLTPPGEQYF.

This clone has more than one count but fewer than ten. This chain joins TRBV5-1 and TRBJ2-7; 7 nucleotides align to TRBD2. J gave up 3 bases and V 5 bases, and 5 bases lay outside the gene matches. The CDR3 length is 13 residues. CDR1 and CDR2 from the germline V gene are SGHRS and YFSETQ. The CDR3 DNA reads TGCGCCAGCAGTGTCGGGGGGATCTACGAGCAGTACTTC. Translation gives CASSVGGIYEQYF.

Note on this clone: A read error may account for a junction end that differs from germline. The chain joins TRBV5-4 to TRBJ1-2; TRBD1 matches at 9 bases. CDR1 is SGHNT, CDR2 YYREEE, per germline (reference sequence). The CDR3 has 13 residues. This CDR3 is CASSKDRGTSAAF. The CDR3 DNA sequence: TGTGCCAGCAGCAAGGACAGGGGAACCTCTGCGGCCTTC.

This clone was counted once. The chain carries TRBV7-9 and TRBJ1-2; 8 bases are shared with TRBD1. The J segment lost 8 bases and the V segment lost 0 bases, leaving 8 bases of the junction unmatched. This CDR3 contains 15 residues. CDR1 and CDR2 (germline): SEHNR, FQNEAQ (reference sequence). The CDR3 sequence: CASSLAGTTGAGYTF. DNA of the CDR3: TGTGCCAGCAGCTTAGCCGGAACGACAGGGGCGGGCTACACCTTC.

The chain joins TRBV7-6 to TRBJ2-5; 12 positions agree with TRBD2. The germline gives CDR1 SGHVS, CDR2 FNYEAQ. The CDR3 totals 16 residues. V lost 1 base and J lost 6; bases outside the gene matches: 6. The CDR3 spells CASSLEPTSGGKTQYF. The CDR3 DNA is TGTGCCAGCAGCTTAGAGCCGACTAGCGGGGGAAAGACCCAGTACTTC.

The rearrangement uses TRBV9 and TRBJ1-3; maybe TRBD1 (5 bases). Per germline, CDR1 SGDLS and CDR2 YYNGEE. This CDR3 contains 15 residues. Trimming left V 4 bases short and J 2 bases short, with 13 bases between. The chain's CDR3 is CASSPAGNTGNTIYF. The CDR3, as DNA: TGTGCCAGCAGCCCCGCAGGGAATACTGGAAACACCATATATTTT.

This clone was seen only once. The rearrangement links TRBV4-1 to TRBJ1-2; TRBD1 might be the D (6 bases). CDR1 is MGHRA, CDR2 YSYEKL, per germline. The CDR3 spans 15 residues. Trimming stripped 0 bases from V and 8 bases from J, with 16 bases between. In DNA, the CDR3 is TGCGCCAGCAGCCAAGAAATGCGGTCAGGGGCAGGCTACACCTTC. Residues: CASSQEMRSGAGYTF.

The sample holds one count of this clone. This chain joins TRBV28 and TRBJ2-1; 7 bases are a match to TRBD2. After removal of 4 bases from V and 6 bases from J, the junction contained 12 bases not matched to a gene. This CDR3 is 16 amino acids long. CDR1 is MDHEN, CDR2 SYDVKM, per germline. This chain's CDR3 is CASSSSGMARGNEQFF. DNA of the CDR3: TGTGCCAGCAGTTCCAGCGGGATGGCTAGGGGCAATGAGCAGTTCTTC.

V is TRBV28 and J is TRBJ1-4; D is undetermined. The V and J ends lost 2 bases and 2 bases respectively, with 6 bases between them. Germline assignment: CDR1 MDHEN and CDR2 SYDVKM. CDR3 length: 14 residues. In DNA, the CDR3 is TGTGCCAGCAGTTTAATTCTTACTAATGAAAAACTGTTTTTT. Translating it yields CASSLILTNEKLFF.

The V and J genes are TRBV5-6 and TRBJ1-6; TRBD1 matches at 8 bases. This CDR3 comprises 15 residues. The J segment lost 9 bases and the V segment lost 6 bases, leaving 11 bases of the junction unmatched. Germline V lookup: CDR1 SGHDT, CDR2 YYEEEE. CDR3 region: CASNLKDRALSPLHF. The CDR3 DNA reads as TGTGCCAGCAACCTCAAGGACAGGGCTCTTTCACCCCTCCACTTT.

The rearrangement links TRBV2 to TRBJ1-2; 8 nucleotides line up with TRBD1. The CDR3 consists of 14 residues. V shed 4 bases and J 8 bases; nucleotides not matched to a gene: 9. Germline loops: CDR1 SNHLY, CDR2 FYNNEI. CDR3 DNA sequence: TGTGCCAGCAGTGTATCTCAGGGGGCGAGAGGCTACACCTTC. Protein: CASSVSQGARGYTF.